This is a list of T cell receptor beta chains from one sample in a study of blood T cells in healthy people across ages. One entry per CDR3 protein results from TCRdb running MiXCR on the 5' RACE reads. The data contain 800,000 or so distinct CDR3 sequences, more than 20% of them singletons. Another study also made use of these data, one on T cells of mothers and their children.

Source material: blood. Receptor source: a boy aged 5-17 years in good health. Both conserved end residues are part of each CDR3. A D gene is named only where the DNA matches it firmly. Expanded clones get a size class; other rows say once, few or many, or leave the size out.

d_call	v_call	clone_size	j_call	cdr3_nt	cdr3_aa
-	TRBV7-2	-	TRBJ2-7	TGTGCCAGCAGCCTGGGGGTAGAGGCCTACGAGCAGTACTTC	CASSLGVEAYEQYF
TRBD2	TRBV5-1	few	TRBJ2-7	TGCGCCAGCAGCTTTCTAGGGCCGGGACTAGCGGGAGGTGCCATGGAGCAGTACTTC	CASSFLGPGLAGGAMEQYF
TRBD1	TRBV29-1	many	TRBJ2-1	TGCAGCGTCGGTGGCCAGGGGGCGTACAATGAGCAGTTCTTC	CSVGGQGAYNEQFF
-	TRBV7-3	few	TRBJ2-7	TGTGCCAGCAGCCCATCGGGACGCTACGAGCAGTACTTC	CASSPSGRYEQYF
TRBD2	TRBV6-4	-	TRBJ2-1	TGTGCCAGCAGTCTTCTGCCGGGGGGGCAAAATGAGCAGTTCTTC	CASSLLPGGQNEQFF
TRBD2	TRBV29-1	few	TRBJ2-7	TGCAGCGTCTTGGGACTAGCGGGATTGTACGAGCAGTACTTC	CSVLGLAGLYEQYF
-	TRBV9	few	TRBJ1-5	TGTGCCAGCAGCGTAGGAGGGGGAGAGGGTCAGCCCCAGCATTTT	CASSVGGGEGQPQHF
-	TRBV7-2	few	TRBJ2-1	TGTGCCAGCAGCTTAGGGGTTGGGCCCTCTTGGGAGTACAATGAGCAGTTCTTC	CASSLGVGPSWEYNEQFF
-	TRBV6-5	once	TRBJ1-3	TGTGCCAGCGGACGGATGGGGAACTCTGGAAACACCATATATTTT	CASGRMGNSGNTIYF
TRBD1	TRBV20-1	-	TRBJ2-1	TGCAGTGCTAGAGATCGCCGCCGGACAGGGGGCTCCAATGAGCAGTTCTTC	CSARDRRRTGGSNEQFF
TRBD1	TRBV29-1	few	TRBJ2-1	TGCAGCGTTGAAGGGGGACAGGGCAATGGAGTTCAGTTCTTC	CSVEGGQGNGVQFF
-	TRBV29-1	many	TRBJ2-1	TGCAGCGTCGACCAGAATGAGCAGTTCTTC	CSVDQNEQFF
TRBD1	TRBV12-3/TRBV12-4	few	TRBJ1-2	TGTGCCAGCAGTCCCCCACGACAGGGATTATCCTATGGCTACACCTTC	CASSPPRQGLSYGYTF
-	TRBV9	-	TRBJ2-1	TGTGCCAGCAGCTACACCGGGACATCCCCCTACAATGAGCAGTTCTTC	CASSYTGTSPYNEQFF
TRBD1	TRBV29-1	few	TRBJ1-4	TGCAGCGTCGGGCGGACAGGGAATGAAAAACTGTTTTTT	CSVGRTGNEKLFF